The clone carrying this T cell receptor beta chain was detected once. The antigen is unknown. The CDR3 is 14 residues long. Trimming removed 2 bases from V and 3 bases from J, with 8 bases in between. Germline lookup yields CDR1 SGHVS and CDR2 FNYEAQ. The data were produced by immunoSEQ multiplex PCR, yet TCRdb's version contains in-frame clones alone and is incomplete. The data contain some 350,000 clones, approximately 90% of them singletons. Separate from the 666-subject first cohort was the approximately 120-subject validation cohort, to which the donors belonged. The sample originates from a study of cytomegalovirus exposure and HLA in healthy donors. Study-wide points: Cytomegalovirus association was listed for 164 TCR beta chains. Reports indicated that the classifier achieved high specificity and sensitivity in diagnosing cytomegalovirus status.

The chain couples TRBV7-6 to TRBJ2-1; possible D gene TRBD2, 5 bases. The sequence derives from a woman aged 30 to 39 in good health and CMV-seropositive. The source material was PBMCs. The CDR3 loop reads CASSLKSGYNEQFF. Written as DNA, the CDR3 is TGTGCCAGCAGCTTAAAAAGCGGCTACAATGAGCAGTTCTTC.